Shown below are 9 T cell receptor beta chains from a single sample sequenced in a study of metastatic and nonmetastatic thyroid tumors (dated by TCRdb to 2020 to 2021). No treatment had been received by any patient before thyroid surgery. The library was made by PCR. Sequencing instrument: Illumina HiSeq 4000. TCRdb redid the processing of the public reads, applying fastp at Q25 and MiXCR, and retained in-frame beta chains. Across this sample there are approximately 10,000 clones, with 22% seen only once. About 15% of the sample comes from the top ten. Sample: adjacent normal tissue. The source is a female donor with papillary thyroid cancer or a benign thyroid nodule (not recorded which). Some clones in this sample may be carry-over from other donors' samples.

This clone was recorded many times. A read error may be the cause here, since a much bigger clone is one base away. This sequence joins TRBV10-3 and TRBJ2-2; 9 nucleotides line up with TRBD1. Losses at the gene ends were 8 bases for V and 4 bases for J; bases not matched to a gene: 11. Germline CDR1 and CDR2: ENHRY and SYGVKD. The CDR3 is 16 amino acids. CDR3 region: CAIGRGETGGTGELFF. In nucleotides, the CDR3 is TGTGCCATCGGGAGGGGGGAGACAGGGGGCACCGGGGAGCTGTTTTTT.

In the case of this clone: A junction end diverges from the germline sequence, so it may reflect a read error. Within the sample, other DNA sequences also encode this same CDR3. The CDR3 reads CASSLEGLITEAFF. As DNA, the CDR3 is TGTGCCAGCAGCTTAGAAGGATTGATCACTGAGGCTTTCTTT. The chain recombines TRBV7-9 with TRBJ1-1; no clear D gene. The CDR3 has 14 amino acids. CDR1 and CDR2 (germline): SEHNR, FQNEAQ (reference sequence).

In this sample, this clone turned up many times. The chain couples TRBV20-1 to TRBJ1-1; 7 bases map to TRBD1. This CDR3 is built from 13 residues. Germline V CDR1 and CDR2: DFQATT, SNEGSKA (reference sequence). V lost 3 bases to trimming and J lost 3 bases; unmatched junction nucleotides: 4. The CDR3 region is CSASAGGYTEAFF. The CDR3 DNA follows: TGCAGTGCTAGCGCAGGGGGATACACTGAAGCTTTCTTT.

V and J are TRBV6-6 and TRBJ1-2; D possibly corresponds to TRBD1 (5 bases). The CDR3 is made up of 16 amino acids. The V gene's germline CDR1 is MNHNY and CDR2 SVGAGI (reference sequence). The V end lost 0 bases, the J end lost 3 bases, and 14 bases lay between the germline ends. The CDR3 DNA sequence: TGTGCCAGCAGTTACTCGTTCGGGGCGGAATACTATGGCTACACCTTC. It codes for CASSYSFGAEYYGYTF.

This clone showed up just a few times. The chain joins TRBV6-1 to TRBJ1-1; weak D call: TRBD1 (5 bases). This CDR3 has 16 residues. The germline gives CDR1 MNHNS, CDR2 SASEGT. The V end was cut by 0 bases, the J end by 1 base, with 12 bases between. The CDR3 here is CASSEAPGGGNTEAFF. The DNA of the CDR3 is TGTGCCAGCAGTGAAGCGCCGGGGGGAGGGAACACTGAAGCTTTCTTT.

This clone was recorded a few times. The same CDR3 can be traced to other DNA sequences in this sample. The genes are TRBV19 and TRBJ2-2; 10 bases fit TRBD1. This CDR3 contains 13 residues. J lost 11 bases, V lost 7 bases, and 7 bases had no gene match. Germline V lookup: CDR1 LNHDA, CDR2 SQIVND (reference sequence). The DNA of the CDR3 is TGTGCCAGTACAGCGACAGGGGGCGGTGAGCTGTTTTTT. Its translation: CASTATGGGELFF.

The CDR3 DNA sequence: TGCGCCAGCAGCCAGGGACACAGCGCGTCCTACGAGCAGTACTTC. Protein: CASSQGHSASYEQYF. This chain uses TRBV5-1 with TRBJ2-7; the D gene is possibly TRBD1 (6 bases). The V gene lost 4 bases and the J gene lost 1 base, with 15 bases spanning the gap. This CDR3 comprises 15 residues. Germline values: CDR1 SGHRS, CDR2 YFSETQ. The full variable domain, rest sourced from reference TRBV5-1 and TRBJ2-7, is KAGVTQTPRYLIKTRGQQVTLSCSPISGHRSVSWYQQTPGQGLQFLFEYFSETQRNKGNFPGRFSGRQFSNSRSEMNVSTLELGDSALYLCASSQGHSASYEQYFGPGTRLTVT.

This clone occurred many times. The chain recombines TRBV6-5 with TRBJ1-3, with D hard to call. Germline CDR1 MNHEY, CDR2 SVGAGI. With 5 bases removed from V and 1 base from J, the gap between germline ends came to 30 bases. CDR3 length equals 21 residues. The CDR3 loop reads CASSPRLLDGVRLGSGNTIYF. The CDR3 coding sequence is TGTGCCAGCAGTCCCCGGCTCTTAGACGGAGTACGTCTTGGGTCTGGAAACACCATATATTTT.

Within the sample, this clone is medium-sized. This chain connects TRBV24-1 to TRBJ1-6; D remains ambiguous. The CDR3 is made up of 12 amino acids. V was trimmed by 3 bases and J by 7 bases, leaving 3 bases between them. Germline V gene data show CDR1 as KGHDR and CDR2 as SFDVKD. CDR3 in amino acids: CATSDGNSPLHF. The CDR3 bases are TGTGCCACCAGTGATGGAAATTCACCCCTCCACTTT.